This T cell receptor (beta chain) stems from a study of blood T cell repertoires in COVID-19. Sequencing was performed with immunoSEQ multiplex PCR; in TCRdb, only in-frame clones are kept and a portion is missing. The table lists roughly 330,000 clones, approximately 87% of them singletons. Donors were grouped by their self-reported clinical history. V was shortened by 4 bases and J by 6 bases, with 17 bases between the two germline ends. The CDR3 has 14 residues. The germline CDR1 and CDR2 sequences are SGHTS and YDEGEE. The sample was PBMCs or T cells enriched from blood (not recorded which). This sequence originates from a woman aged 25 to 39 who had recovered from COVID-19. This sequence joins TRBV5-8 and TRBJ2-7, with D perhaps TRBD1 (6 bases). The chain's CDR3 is CASSRTVGVSEQYF. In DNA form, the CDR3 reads TGTGCCAGCAGCCGGACAGTGGGGGTTAGCGAGCAGTACTTC.